The clone carrying this TCR beta chain was seen at least ten times. Germline CDR1 reads SNHLY; CDR2 reads FYNNEI. The CDR3 totals 13 residues. V lost 7 bases to trimming and J lost 3 bases; unmatched junction nucleotides: 3. The record originates from a study of blood T cell repertoires in COVID-19. Original processing notes: How many nucleated cells were present was estimated from reference gene primer amplification. The repertoire was sequenced with immunoSEQ multiplex PCR; TCRdb's copy has only in-frame clones and lacks some. The DNA gave D and trimming, while V, J and clone size come from that table. The repertoire holds about 270,000 clones, with around 90% as singletons. The cohort comprised adults aged roughly 18 to 95 years residing in 20 to 30 US areas. The study assigned cohorts using participant-reported clinical history.

Sequenced sample: PBMCs or T cells enriched from blood (not recorded which). The receptor was derived from a woman aged 40 to 50 with acute COVID-19. The chain recombines TRBV2 with TRBJ2-1; TRBD1 aligns across 7 bases. This CDR3 reads CASNRDSYNEQFF. The CDR3 DNA follows: TGTGCCAGCAACCGGGACAGCTACAATGAGCAGTTCTTC. Using reference TRBV2 and TRBJ2-1 for the parts outside the CDR3, the full variable domain is EPEVTQTPSHQVTQMGQEVILRCVPISNHLYFYWYRQILGQKVEFLVSFYNNEISEKSEIFDDQFSVERPDGSNFTLKIRSTKLEDSAMYFCASNRDSYNEQFFGPGTRLTVL.